These 27 T cell receptor beta chains were sequenced from one sample in a study of T-cell reconstitution after alpha-beta-depleted transplantation in children. Researchers prepared the TCRbeta library using unique molecular identifiers, the study reports. MiXCR, applied by TCRdb to the PCR reads, yields one record per CDR3 protein. The sample contains about 200,000 distinct CDR3 sequences, about 15% of which appear only once. The sequences come from PBMCs, mostly from graft donor cells, collected 360 days after TCRalphabeta/CD19-depleted stem cell transplant. The receptors derive from a male patient between 2 and 10 years old who had a stem cell transplant for acute lymphoblastic leukemia, so the T cells may come from the graft donor.

Ten or more counts support this clonotype. The chain links TRBV14 to TRBJ2-2, with 8 bases lining up with TRBD1. J lost 6 bases, V lost 1 base, and 1 base had no gene match. CDR3 length equals 14 residues. Germline V lookup: CDR1 SGHDN, CDR2 FVKESK. CDR3 amino acids: CASSQATGAGELFF. In DNA, the CDR3 is TGTGCCAGCAGCCAAGCGACAGGGGCCGGGGAGCTGTTTTTT.

The rearrangement links TRBV5-6 to TRBJ2-7; 8 bases match TRBD1. Germline V CDR1 and CDR2: SGHDT, YYEEEE. This CDR3 contains 15 residues. J gave up 1 base and V 4 bases, and 7 bases lay outside the gene matches. This CDR3 is CASSPWTGKSYEQYF. Here the CDR3 DNA reads TGTGCCAGCAGCCCCTGGACAGGGAAATCCTACGAGCAGTACTTC.

The chain is built from TRBV20-1 and TRBJ2-5; 9 positions match TRBD2. The CDR3 length is 16 residues. CDR1 is DFQATT, CDR2 SNEGSKA, per germline (reference sequence). Trimming cost V 4 bases and J 0 bases; bases outside gene matches: 9. CDR3 in DNA: TGCAGTGCTATGGCCCCTAGCGGGGTGTACCAAGAGACCCAGTACTTC. Its translation: CSAMAPSGVYQETQYF.

The CDR3 region has the DNA TGTGCCATCAGTGAGTTCGGGACTCCCGTGGGAGATACGCAGTATTTT. Translated, it gives CAISEFGTPVGDTQYF. The V call is TRBV10-3, the J call TRBJ2-3, with a tentative D call TRBD2 (6 bases). The CDR3 is 16 residues long. Deletions cut 1 base from V and 5 bases from J, with 16 bases between. The germline CDR1 and CDR2 sequences are ENHRY and SYGVKD.

The CDR3 bases are TGCGCCAGCAGCCAAGAATCCGGGGGCCTGAACACCGGGGAGCTGTTTTTT. Its protein product is CASSQESGGLNTGELFF. This chain links TRBV4-3 with TRBJ2-2, with D possibly called TRBD1 or TRBD2 (6 bases each). The CDR3 covers 17 residues. The V gene lost 0 bases and the J gene lost 1 base, with 12 bases spanning the gap. CDR1 is LGHNA, CDR2 YSLEER, per germline.

This clonotype was observed a handful of times. The V and J genes are TRBV20-1 and TRBJ2-7, with 8 bases identical to TRBD2. Per the germline V gene, CDR1 is DFQATT and CDR2 is SNEGSKA (reference sequence). V gave up 0 bases and J gave up 1 base; unmatched junction bases: 2. This CDR3 is built from 14 residues. The CDR3: CSARETSVSYEQYF. CDR3 nucleotide sequence: TGCAGTGCTAGAGAGACTAGCGTATCCTACGAGCAGTACTTC.

This clonotype has more than one count but fewer than ten. V usage is TRBV6-5 and J usage is TRBJ2-1; a weak D match, TRBD2 (6 bases). The CDR3 has 16 amino acids. With 4 bases removed from V and 7 bases from J, the gap between germline ends came to 20 bases. Germline V lookup: CDR1 MNHEY, CDR2 SVGAGI. The CDR3 nucleotides are TGTGCCAGCAGTTCCCAGCCGGGACTCCCGGGGAATGAGCAGTTCTTC. The encoded protein is CASSSQPGLPGNEQFF.

V gene TRBV3-1 combines with J gene TRBJ1-5; perhaps TRBD1 as D (5 bases). CDR1 and CDR2 from the germline V gene are LGHDT and YNNKEL (reference sequence). Trimming removed 1 base at V and 11 bases at J, with 12 bases between. This CDR3 region has 13 residues. CDR3: CASSQGQGVAQHF. The CDR3 DNA follows: TGTGCCAGCAGCCAAGGTCAAGGGGTTGCCCAGCATTTT.

This chain connects TRBV20-1 to TRBJ2-1, with a weak D call TRBD1 (5 bases). V lost 5 bases, J lost 4 bases, and 18 bases lay in between. CDR1 is DFQATT and CDR2 is SNEGSKA in the germline V gene (reference sequence). The CDR3 is 15 amino acids. The CDR3 here is CSAPRAGNRYNEQFF. The CDR3 DNA reads as TGCAGTGCTCCCCGAGCAGGGAACAGGTACAATGAGCAGTTCTTC.

The V gene is TRBV20-1, the J gene TRBJ1-4, with 7 bases lining up with TRBD1. Trimming took 5 bases from V and 5 from J; bases not matched to a gene: 5. Germline V gene data show CDR1 as DFQATT and CDR2 as SNEGSKA (reference sequence). The CDR3 length is 13 residues. CDR3 in DNA: TGCAGTGCTCCGGGACAGCCGAATGAAAAACTGTTTTTT. The encoded protein is CSAPGQPNEKLFF.

The chain joins TRBV29-1 to TRBJ1-2; TRBD1 aligns across 7 bases. Unmatched junction bases numbered 1, after V lost 1 base and J lost 5 bases. Germline-derived CDR1 and CDR2 are SQVTM and ANQGSEA. The CDR3 spans 12 residues. CDR3 sequence reads: CSVEAGGYGYTF. The CDR3 DNA is TGCAGCGTTGAAGCAGGGGGGTATGGCTACACCTTC.

V is TRBV7-2 and J is TRBJ2-3, with D hard to call. Germline CDR1 SGHTA, CDR2 FQGNSA. The CDR3 sequence is 13 residues long. The germline V and J ends were trimmed by 3 bases and 2 bases, with 6 bases remaining between them. CDR3 amino acids: CASSFLNTDTQYF. Written as DNA, the CDR3 is TGTGCCAGCAGCTTCTTAAACACAGATACGCAGTATTTT. The full variable domain, in which reference TRBV7-2 and TRBJ2-3 provide the parts outside the CDR3, is GAGVSQSPSNKVTEKGKDVELRCDPISGHTALYWYRQSLGQGLEFLIYFQGNSAPDKSGLPSDRFSAERTGGSVSTLTIQRTQQEDSAVYLCASSFLNTDTQYFGPGTRLTVL.

The chain is built from TRBV7-2 and TRBJ2-1, with D possibly being TRBD1 (5 bases). CDR1 SGHTA and CDR2 FQGNSA come from the germline V gene. The CDR3 consists of 12 residues. Trimming removed 0 bases at V and 14 bases at J, with 11 bases between. The CDR3 DNA sequence: TGTGCCAGCAGCTTAGCGCCAGGGTTAGAGTTCTTC. Translated, it gives CASSLAPGLEFF.

This chain connects TRBV11-2 to TRBJ2-1; weak D call: TRBD1 (7 bases). The CDR3 is 19 amino acids. CDR1 is SGHAT, CDR2 FQNNGV, per germline. Trimming removed 1 base from V and 0 bases from J, with 19 bases in between. The CDR3 loop is CASSLVLSGGRTSYNEQFF. DNA for the CDR3: TGTGCCAGCAGCTTAGTCCTATCAGGGGGGAGGACCTCCTACAATGAGCAGTTCTTC.

This clonotype appeared a few times. This sequence joins TRBV20-1 and TRBJ2-2; TRBD1 matches 7 bases. CDR1 and CDR2 from the germline V gene are DFQATT and SNEGSKA (reference sequence). This CDR3 is built from 14 residues. V lost 5 bases and J lost 4; bases outside the gene matches: 7. The DNA of the CDR3 is TGCAGTGCTCGGGGACAGTTAAGCACCGGGGAGCTGTTTTTT. This sequence encodes CSARGQLSTGELFF.

This clonotype was counted only a few times. This chain uses TRBV4-2 with TRBJ2-1, with D unresolved. V was cut by 6 bases and J by 7 bases, with 10 bases left in between. CDR3 size: 12 residues. CDR1 is LGHNA, CDR2 YNFKEQ, per germline. The CDR3 loop is CASSPNGNEQFF. DNA of the CDR3: TGTGCCAGCAGTCCGAATGGGAATGAGCAGTTCTTC.

The rearrangement joins TRBV10-2 to TRBJ2-1, with 7 nucleotides matching TRBD1. Germline CDR1 is WSHSY and CDR2 is SAAADI. The J segment lost 3 bases and the V segment lost 2 bases, leaving 4 bases of the junction unmatched. This CDR3 contains 15 residues. The CDR3 nucleotides are TGCGCCAGCAGTGAGAAACAGGGGTACTACAATGAGCAGTTCTTC. It codes for CASSEKQGYYNEQFF.

In its sample, this clonotype was seen once. The chain uses TRBV5-1 and TRBJ2-5; weak D call: TRBD2 (6 bases). CDR3 length: 15 residues. The V and J ends lost 5 bases and 4 bases respectively, with 18 bases between them. Germline CDR1 is SGHRS and CDR2 is YFSETQ. The CDR3 region has the DNA TGCGCCAGCAGGGGTACGGGGGTGCGAGGAGAGACCCAGTACTTC. Encoded protein: CASRGTGVRGETQYF.

V gene TRBV12-3 or TRBV12-4 combines with J gene TRBJ1-5; D gene uncertain. The V gene lost 6 bases and the J gene lost 0 bases, with 6 bases spanning the gap. The CDR3 runs 13 residues. CDR3 sequence (DNA): TGTGCCAGCAGCAGACATAGCAATCAGCCCCAGCATTTT. It codes for CASSRHSNQPQHF.

This sequence joins TRBV7-6 and TRBJ1-3, with unresolved D. V gave up 5 bases and J gave up 4 bases, with 21 bases separating them. CDR1 SGHVS and CDR2 FNYEAQ come from the germline V gene. The length of the CDR3 is 17 residues. In DNA, the CDR3 is TGTGCCAGCAGCCCCGAATATCGAGGCTTTGGCGGAAACACCATATATTTT. Amino acid sequence: CASSPEYRGFGGNTIYF.

This chain links TRBV5-1 with TRBJ2-7; D remains unclear. Germline V lookup: CDR1 SGHRS, CDR2 YFSETQ. CDR3 size: 11 residues. The V and J ends lost 7 bases and 2 bases respectively, with 7 bases between them. CDR3 region: CASGSTYEQYF. The CDR3 nucleotides read TGCGCCAGCGGTAGCACCTACGAGCAGTACTTC.

The table lists this clonotype with a few counts. The genes are TRBV4-3 and TRBJ2-7, with 7 bases that match TRBD1. This CDR3 contains 17 residues. The V gene's germline CDR1 is LGHNA and CDR2 YSLEER. After removal of 1 base from V and 0 bases from J, the junction contained 9 bases not matched to a gene. The DNA of the CDR3 is TGCGCCAGCAGCCAAGGCGACAGGGCGGCTTTCTCCTACGAGCAGTACTTC. Encoded protein: CASSQGDRAAFSYEQYF.

This chain joins TRBV3-1 and TRBJ1-4; TRBD1 is a possible D gene (6 bases). The CDR3 covers 16 residues. Trimming shortened V by 2 bases and J by 3 bases, and 13 bases separated the two germline ends. Germline V gene sequence: CDR1 LGHDT, CDR2 YNNKEL (reference sequence). In DNA form, the CDR3 reads TGTGCCAGCAGCCAATACGGAGGACAGTCTAATGAAAAACTGTTTTTT. Its protein product is CASSQYGGQSNEKLFF.

This clonotype qualifies as medium-sized. A read error may account for a junction end that differs from germline. The V call is TRBV18, the J call TRBJ2-1; D remains unclear. Germline CDR1 reads KGHSH; CDR2 reads LQKENI. The CDR3 has 9 residues. CDR3 in amino acids: CASQASNCF. As DNA, the CDR3 is TGTGCCTCCCAGGCCAGCAACTGCTTC.

This clonotype was seen a handful of times. The CDR3 loop reads CASSRGGDTQYF. CDR3 coding DNA: TGCGCCAGCAGCCGGGGCGGAGATACGCAGTATTTT. The chain combines TRBV4-3 with TRBJ2-3; D might be TRBD1 (5 bases). Germline assignment: CDR1 LGHNA and CDR2 YSLEER. The V end was cut by 4 bases, the J end by 5 bases, with 7 bases between. This CDR3 has 12 residues.

This clonotype was seen repeatedly, ten times or more. This CDR3 reads CAISPGSYEQYF. The CDR3 DNA is TGTGCCATCAGTCCCGGGAGCTACGAGCAGTACTTC. The rearrangement uses TRBV10-3 and TRBJ2-7, with a possible D match to TRBD2 (6 bases). The CDR3 extends over 12 amino acids. Germline loops: CDR1 ENHRY, CDR2 SYGVKD. With 5 bases removed from V and 3 bases from J, the gap between germline ends came to 8 bases.

In this sample, this clonotype turned up a few times. This chain connects TRBV27 to TRBJ1-3; D is ambiguous. V dropped 3 bases and J dropped 2 bases, with 8 bases sitting between them. CDR1 and CDR2 (germline): MNHEY, SMNVEV (reference sequence). The CDR3 is 14 amino acids. For the CDR3, the DNA is TGTGCCAGCAGTTTCTTAGGGACTGGAAACACCATATATTTT. Protein product: CASSFLGTGNTIYF.